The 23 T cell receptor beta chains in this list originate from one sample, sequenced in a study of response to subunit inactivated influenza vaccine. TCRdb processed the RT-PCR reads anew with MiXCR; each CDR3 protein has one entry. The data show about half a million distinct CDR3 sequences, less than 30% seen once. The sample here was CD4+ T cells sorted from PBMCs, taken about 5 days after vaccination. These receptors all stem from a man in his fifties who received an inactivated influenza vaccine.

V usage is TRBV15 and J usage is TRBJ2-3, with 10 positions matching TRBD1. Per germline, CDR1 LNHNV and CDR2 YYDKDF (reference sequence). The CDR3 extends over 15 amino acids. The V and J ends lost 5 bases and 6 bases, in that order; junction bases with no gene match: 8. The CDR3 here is CATSRGQGDTDTQYF. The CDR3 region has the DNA TGTGCCACCAGCCGAGGACAGGGGGACACGGATACGCAGTATTTT.

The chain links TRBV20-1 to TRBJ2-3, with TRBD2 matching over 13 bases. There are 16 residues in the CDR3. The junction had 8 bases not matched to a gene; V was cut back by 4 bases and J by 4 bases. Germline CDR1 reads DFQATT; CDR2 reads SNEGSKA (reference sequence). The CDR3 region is CSATKRTSGSPDTQYF. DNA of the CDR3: TGCAGTGCTACTAAACGGACTAGCGGGAGCCCAGATACGCAGTATTTT.

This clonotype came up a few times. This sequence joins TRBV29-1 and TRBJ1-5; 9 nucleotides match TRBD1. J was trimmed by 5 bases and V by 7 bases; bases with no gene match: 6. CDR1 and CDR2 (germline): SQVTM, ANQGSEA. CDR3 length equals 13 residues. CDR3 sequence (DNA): TGCAGCGCCTTTGACAGGGGGGATCAGCCCCAGCATTTT. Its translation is CSAFDRGDQPQHF.

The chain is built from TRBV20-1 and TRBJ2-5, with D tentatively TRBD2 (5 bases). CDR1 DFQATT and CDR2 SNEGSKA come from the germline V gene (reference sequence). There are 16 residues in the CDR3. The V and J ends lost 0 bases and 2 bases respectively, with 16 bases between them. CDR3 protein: CSARDYQRPTQETQYF. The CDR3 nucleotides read TGCAGTGCTAGAGATTACCAGCGGCCTACTCAAGAGACCCAGTACTTC.

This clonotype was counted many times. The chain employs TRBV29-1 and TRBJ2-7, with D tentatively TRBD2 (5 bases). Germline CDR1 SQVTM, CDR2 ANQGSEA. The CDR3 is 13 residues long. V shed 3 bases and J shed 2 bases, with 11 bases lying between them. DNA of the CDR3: TGCAGCGTTGAGGGCGGGTCCGCCTACGAGCAGTACTTC. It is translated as CSVEGGSAYEQYF.

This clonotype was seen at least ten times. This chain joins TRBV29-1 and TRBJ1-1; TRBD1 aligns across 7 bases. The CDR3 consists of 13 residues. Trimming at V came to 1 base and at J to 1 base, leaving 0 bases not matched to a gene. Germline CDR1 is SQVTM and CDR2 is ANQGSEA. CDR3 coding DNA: TGCAGCGTTGAAGGGACAGGGAACACTGAAGCTTTCTTT. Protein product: CSVEGTGNTEAFF.

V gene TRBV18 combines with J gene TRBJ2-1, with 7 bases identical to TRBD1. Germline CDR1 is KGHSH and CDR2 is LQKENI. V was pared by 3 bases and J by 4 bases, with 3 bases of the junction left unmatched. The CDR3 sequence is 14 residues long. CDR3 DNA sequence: TGTGCCAGCTCACCCCCGGACAGGTACAATGAGCAGTTCTTC. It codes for CASSPPDRYNEQFF.

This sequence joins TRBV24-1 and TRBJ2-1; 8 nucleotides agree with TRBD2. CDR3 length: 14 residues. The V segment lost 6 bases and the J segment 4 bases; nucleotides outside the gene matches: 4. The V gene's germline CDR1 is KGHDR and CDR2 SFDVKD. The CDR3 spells CATSPGLGYNEQFF. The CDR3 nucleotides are TGTGCCACCAGTCCGGGACTAGGTTACAATGAGCAGTTCTTC.

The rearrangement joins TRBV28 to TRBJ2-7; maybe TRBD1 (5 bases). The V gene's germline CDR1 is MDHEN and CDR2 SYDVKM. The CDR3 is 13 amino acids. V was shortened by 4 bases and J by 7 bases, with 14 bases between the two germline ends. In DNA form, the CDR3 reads TGTGCCAGCAGTTCAGGGAACAATGGGGAGCAGTACTTC. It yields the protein CASSSGNNGEQYF. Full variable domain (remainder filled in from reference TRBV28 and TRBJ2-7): DVKVTQSSRYLVKRTGEKVFLECVQDMDHENMFWYRQDPGLGLRLIYFSYDVKMKEKGDIPEGYSVSREKKERFSLILESASTNQTSMYLCASSSGNNGEQYFGPGTRLTVT.

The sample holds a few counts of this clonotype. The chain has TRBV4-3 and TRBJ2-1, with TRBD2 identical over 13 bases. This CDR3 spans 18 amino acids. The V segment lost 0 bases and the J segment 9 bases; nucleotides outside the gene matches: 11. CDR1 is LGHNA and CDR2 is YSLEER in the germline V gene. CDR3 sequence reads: CASSQDATGLAGAFEQFF. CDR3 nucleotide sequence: TGCGCCAGCAGCCAAGATGCCACAGGACTAGCGGGAGCATTTGAGCAGTTCTTC.

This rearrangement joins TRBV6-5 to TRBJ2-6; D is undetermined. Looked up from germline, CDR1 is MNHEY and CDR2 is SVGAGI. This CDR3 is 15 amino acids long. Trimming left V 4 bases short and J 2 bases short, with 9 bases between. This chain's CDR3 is CASSSPTAGANVLTF. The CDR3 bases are TGTGCCAGCAGTTCTCCTACGGCTGGGGCCAACGTCCTGACTTTC.

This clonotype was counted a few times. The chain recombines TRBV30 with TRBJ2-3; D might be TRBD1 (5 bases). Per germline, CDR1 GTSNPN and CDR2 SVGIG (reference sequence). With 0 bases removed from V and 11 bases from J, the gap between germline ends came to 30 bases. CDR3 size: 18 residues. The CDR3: CAWSVRRRTKGNSTEQYF. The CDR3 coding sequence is TGTGCCTGGAGTGTACGTCGCAGGACAAAAGGAAATAGCACAGAGCAGTATTTT.

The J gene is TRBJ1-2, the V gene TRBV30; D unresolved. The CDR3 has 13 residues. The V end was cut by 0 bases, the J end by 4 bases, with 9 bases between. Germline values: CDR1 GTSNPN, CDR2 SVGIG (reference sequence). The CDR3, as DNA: TGTGCCTGGAGTGTAGACAAAACCTATGGCTACACCTTC. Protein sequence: CAWSVDKTYGYTF.

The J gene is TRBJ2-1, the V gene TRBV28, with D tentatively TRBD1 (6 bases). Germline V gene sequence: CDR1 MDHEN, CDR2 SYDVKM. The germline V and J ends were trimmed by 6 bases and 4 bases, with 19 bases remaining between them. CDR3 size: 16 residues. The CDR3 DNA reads TGTGCCAGCAGCCTTCCCTTAGGACAGAAGTACAATGAGCAGTTCTTC. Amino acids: CASSLPLGQKYNEQFF.

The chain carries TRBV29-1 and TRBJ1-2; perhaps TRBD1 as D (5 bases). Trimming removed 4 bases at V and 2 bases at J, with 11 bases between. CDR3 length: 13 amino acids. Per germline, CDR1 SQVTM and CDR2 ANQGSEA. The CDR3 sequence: CSVVWWGNYGYTF. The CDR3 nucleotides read TGCAGCGTTGTATGGTGGGGCAACTATGGCTACACCTTC.

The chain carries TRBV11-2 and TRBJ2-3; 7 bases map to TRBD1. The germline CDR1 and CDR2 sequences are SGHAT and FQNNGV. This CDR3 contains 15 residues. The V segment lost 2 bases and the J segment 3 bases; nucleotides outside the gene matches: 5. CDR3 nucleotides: TGTGCCAGCAGCTTATCTAGGGGGCGGACAGATACGCAGTATTTT. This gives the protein CASSLSRGRTDTQYF.

The CDR3 DNA reads TGTGCCAGCAGTTCTCATCACGAGCAGTACTTC. It encodes CASSSHHEQYF. The chain employs TRBV12-3 or TRBV12-4 and TRBJ2-7; D is uncertain. CDR3 length: 11 residues. Trimming stripped 4 bases from V and 5 bases from J, with 6 bases between.

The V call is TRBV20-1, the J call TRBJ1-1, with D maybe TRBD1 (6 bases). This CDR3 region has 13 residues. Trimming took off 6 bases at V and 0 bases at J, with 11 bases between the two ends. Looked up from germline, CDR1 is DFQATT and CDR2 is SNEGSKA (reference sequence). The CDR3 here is CSAQGPLNTEAFF. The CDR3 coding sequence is TGCAGTGCACAGGGACCCCTGAACACTGAAGCTTTCTTT.

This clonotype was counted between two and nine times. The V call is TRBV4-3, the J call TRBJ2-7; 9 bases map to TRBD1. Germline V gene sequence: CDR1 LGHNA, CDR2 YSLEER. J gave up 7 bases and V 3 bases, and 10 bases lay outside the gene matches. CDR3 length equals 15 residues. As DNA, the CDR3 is TGCGCCAGCAGCCAGGCTTGGGACAGGGTTGGAGAGCAGTACTTC. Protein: CASSQAWDRVGEQYF.

CDR3: CAISEPGTSGATDTQYF. In DNA, the CDR3 is TGTGCCATCAGTGAGCCAGGGACTAGCGGGGCCACAGATACGCAGTATTTT. The chain carries TRBV10-3 and TRBJ2-3; 13 nucleotides line up with TRBD2. The ends lost 2 bases at V and 2 bases at J; junction bases unmatched: 4. The germline V gene encodes CDR1 ENHRY and CDR2 SYGVKD. This CDR3 is 17 amino acids long.

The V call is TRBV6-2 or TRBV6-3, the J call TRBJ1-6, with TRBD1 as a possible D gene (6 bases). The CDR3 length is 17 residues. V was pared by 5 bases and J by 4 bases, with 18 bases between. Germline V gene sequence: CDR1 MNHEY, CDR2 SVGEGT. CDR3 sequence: CASSPHLWTEYNSPLHF. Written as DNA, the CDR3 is TGTGCCAGCAGTCCCCACCTTTGGACAGAATATAATTCACCCCTCCACTTT.

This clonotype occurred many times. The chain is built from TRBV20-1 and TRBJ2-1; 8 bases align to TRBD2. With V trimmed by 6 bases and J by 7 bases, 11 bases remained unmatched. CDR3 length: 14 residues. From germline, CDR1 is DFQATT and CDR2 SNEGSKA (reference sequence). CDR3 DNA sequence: TGCAGTGCCTTTAGTAGCGGGATAGAGAATGAGCAGTTCTTC. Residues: CSAFSSGIENEQFF.

This CDR3 is CASKSNWVNQPQHF. The DNA of the CDR3 is TGTGCCAGCAAATCCAACTGGGTCAATCAGCCCCAGCATTTT. The V call is TRBV2, the J call TRBJ1-5; D is uncertain. Trimming left V 7 bases short and J 3 bases short, with 13 bases between. The CDR3 has 14 amino acids. CDR1 is SNHLY, CDR2 FYNNEI, per germline.